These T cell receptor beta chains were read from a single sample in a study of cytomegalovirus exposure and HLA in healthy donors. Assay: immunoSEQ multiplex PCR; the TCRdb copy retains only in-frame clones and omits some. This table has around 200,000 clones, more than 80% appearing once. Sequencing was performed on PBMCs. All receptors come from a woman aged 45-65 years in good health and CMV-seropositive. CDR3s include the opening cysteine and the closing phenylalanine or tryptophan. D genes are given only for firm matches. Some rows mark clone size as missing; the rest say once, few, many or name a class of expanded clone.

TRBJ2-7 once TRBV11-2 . CASSSLGVTSFEQYF TGTGCCAGCAGCTCCCTTGGGGTAACTAGCTTCGAGCAGTACTTC
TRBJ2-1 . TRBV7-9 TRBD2 CASTSAGGIVNEQFF TGTGCCAGCACCTCCGCGGGGGGAATAGTTAATGAGCAGTTCTTC
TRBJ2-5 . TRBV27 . CASSLGRQTQYF TGTGCCAGCAGTTTGGGCAGGCAGACCCAGTACTTC
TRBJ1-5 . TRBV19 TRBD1 CASSSRDRGGDQPQHF TGTGCCAGTAGTAGCCGCGACAGGGGAGGCGATCAGCCCCAGCATTTT
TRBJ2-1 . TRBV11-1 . CASSLYGGPLSSYNEQFF TGTGCCAGCAGCTTATACGGGGGACCCTTGAGCTCCTACAATGAGCAGTTCTTC
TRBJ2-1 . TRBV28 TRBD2 CASKRGDRFNEQFF TGTGCCAGCAAGCGGGGGGACAGATTCAATGAGCAGTTCTTC
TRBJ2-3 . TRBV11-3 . CASSLGGGPSDTQYF TGTGCCAGCAGCTTAGGGGGGGGGCCATCAGATACGCAGTATTTT
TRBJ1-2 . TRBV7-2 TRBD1 CASSLRQGNGYTF TGTGCCAGCAGCTTAAGACAGGGGAATGGCTACACCTTC
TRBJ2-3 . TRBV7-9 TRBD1 CASSLTGTATDTQYF TGTGCCAGCAGCTTAACCGGGACAGCCACAGATACGCAGTATTTT
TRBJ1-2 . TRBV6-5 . CASSSDGGYTF TGTGCCAGCAGTTCAGATGGTGGCTACACCTTC
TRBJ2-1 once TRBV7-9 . CASSFPGNNEQFF TGTGCCAGCAGCTTCCCGGGGAACAATGAGCAGTTCTTC
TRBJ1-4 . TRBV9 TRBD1 CASSVSHGTDEKLFF TGTGCCAGCAGCGTCTCACACGGGACAGATGAAAAACTGTTTTTT
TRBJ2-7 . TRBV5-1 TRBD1 CASSPTGQGGGQYF TGCGCCAGCAGCCCGACGGGACAGGGAGGAGGGCAGTACTTC
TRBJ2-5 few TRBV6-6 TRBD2 CASSYLAENQETQYF TGTGCCAGCAGTTACCTAGCGGAGAATCAAGAGACCCAGTACTTC
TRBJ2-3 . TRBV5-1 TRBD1 CASRITGGGTDTQYF TGCGCCAGCCGAATAACAGGGGGCGGCACAGATACGCAGTATTTT
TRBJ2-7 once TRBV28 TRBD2 CASSTTSTYEQYF TGTGCCAGCAGTACGACTAGCACCTACGAGCAGTACTTC